This record covers a single T cell receptor beta chain. In the original analysis: Amplifying reference gene primers gave estimates of nucleated cell counts. Clones were read by immunoSEQ multiplex PCR, and TCRdb kept only the in-frame ones, dropping some. V, J and clone size are taken as reported in that table, and D and trimming were inferred from the DNA itself. The sample lists around 110,000 clones, over 80% occurring once. V gave up 5 bases and J gave up 3 bases, with 16 bases separating them. From germline, CDR1 is SEHNR and CDR2 FQNEAQ (reference sequence). CDR3 length: 16 residues. The data are from a study of blood T cell repertoires in COVID-19. About the study: Acute-phase and convalescent COVID-19 samples originated in the United States, Italy and Spain. Nucleic acid was either cDNA or gDNA, and it came from T cells, B-cell-depleted T cells, or PBMCs.

The sequence derives from a woman in her 30s with acute or convalescent COVID-19. V gene TRBV7-9 combines with J gene TRBJ2-2; TRBD2 is a possible D gene (6 bases). The sample was peripheral blood. CDR3 in amino acids: CASSVKAREDTGELFF. The CDR3 DNA reads TGTGCCAGCAGCGTGAAGGCCAGGGAGGACACCGGGGAGCTGTTTTTT.